What follows is one T cell receptor (beta chain) and its context. Its target antigen remains unknown. Base qualities are missing; no much larger clone stands one base away. Each collaborating institution followed its own protocols to collect whole blood in K2EDTA tubes. For TCRbeta analysis, collaborators shipped samples in one of three forms: frozen whole blood, isolated PBMCs, or DNA extracted from either of those sample types. TCRbeta CDR3 regions were amplified from genomic DNA using the immunoSEQ Assay, a bias-controlled multiplex PCR. Per the source publication's procedure: Nucleated cell counts per sample were estimated from amplification of reference gene primers within the assay. To quantify the absolute abundance of each unique TCRbeta CDR3 rearrangement, sequence reads were collapsed and filtered. For each sample, productive Simpson clonality was calculated as the square root of Simpson's diversity index over productive rearrangements. In TCRdb, the immuneACCESS table is reduced to in-frame sequences with V and J assigned. These tables do not hold every clone; where another copy was compared, an unresolved V gene accounts for under half, and the others remain unexplained. V, J and clone size derive from that table, while D and trimming were established from the DNA sequence. This sample has hundreds of thousands of clones in its table, and 90% of those were observed once. Together, the top ten hold roughly 0.26% of the sample.

This entry is derived from a study of blood T cell repertoires in COVID-19 (dated by TCRdb to the early 2020s). For the wider study: The collaborator samples originated in the United States, Italy and Spain and spanned the acute and convalescent phases of COVID-19. The repertoires were made available in a free public database intended to serve as a resource for research on the immune response to SARS-CoV-2. The prospective study material was composed of cDNA or gDNA derived from T cells, B-cell-depleted T cells, or PBMCs. Where available, HLA class I and class II types were obtained from metadata supplied by the sample provider rather than from assay-based typing. Samples came from the ongoing ImmuneRACE study (first 160 participants) plus 1,254 subjects from 6 global collaborators. Subjects who had been exposed to COVID-19, were actively infected with it, or had recovered from it provided the deeply sampled blood TCRbeta repertoires that made up the dataset. The sample metadata nearly always contained a de-identified subject ID, COVID-19 status, age in years and sex. Broad study findings and their caveats: How much clinical and demographic metadata was included differed by source and by participant, and the metadata was provided uncurated.

V sheds 4 bases and J sheds 2 bases, leaving 11 bases between their ends. CDR1 GTSNPN and CDR2 SVGIG were looked up in the germline V gene (reference sequence). Inclusive of the bounding cysteine and phenylalanine, the CDR3 is 13 residues long. Here the CDR3 DNA is all that survives: 39 bases in frame from base 1. This TCR came from a woman between 18 and 29 years old with acute or convalescent COVID-19. Sequencing was done on a sample of peripheral blood. The sequence joins TRBV30 to TRBJ1-1; a weak D assignment points to TRBD1 (5 bases agree). The CDR3 region reads CAWTGSLNTEAFF. The DNA reads as follows: TGTGCCTGGACAGGGTCCCTTAACACTGAAGCTTTCTTT.